Each of the 26 T cell receptor beta chains below was sequenced from the same sample in a study of response to subunit inactivated influenza vaccine. TCRdb independently ran MiXCR on the RT-PCR reads; one entry per CDR3 protein. Of approximately 570,000 distinct CDR3 sequences listed, around 8% are singletons. The sequencing here drew on PBMCs from blood, taken around 25 months after vaccination. The source of these receptors is a man between 50 and 75 years old who received an inactivated influenza vaccine.

The chain has TRBV7-3 and TRBJ2-3; no definite D call. The V end lost 5 bases, the J end lost 3 bases, and 12 bases lay between the germline ends. The germline gives CDR1 SGHTA, CDR2 FQGTGA. The CDR3 sequence is 14 residues long. The CDR3 spells CASSRGGMTDTQYF. The CDR3 DNA reads TGTGCCAGCAGCCGAGGCGGTATGACAGATACGCAGTATTTT. The whole variable domain, filled in from reference TRBV7-3 and TRBJ2-3, reads GAGVSQTPSNKVTEKGKYVELRCDPISGHTALYWYRQSLGQGPEFLIYFQGTGAADDSGLPNDRFFAVRPEGSVSTLKIQRTERGDSAVYLCASSRGGMTDTQYFGPGTRLTVL.

J is TRBJ2-7 and V is TRBV5-1, with a possible D match to TRBD2 (5 bases). The CDR3 totals 16 residues. Deletions cut 2 bases from V and 0 bases from J, with 15 bases between. Per germline, CDR1 SGHRS and CDR2 YFSETQ. The CDR3 region is CASSFRAGITSYEQYF. The CDR3 nucleotides are TGCGCCAGCAGCTTTCGGGCCGGGATTACCTCCTACGAGCAGTACTTC.

V gene TRBV2 combines with J gene TRBJ2-7; 7 nucleotides align to TRBD2. This CDR3 contains 13 residues. V was clipped by 6 bases and J by 4 bases; unmatched bases: 6. Germline V gene lookup returns CDR1 SNHLY and CDR2 FYNNEI. CDR3 sequence (DNA): TGTGCCAGCAGAGACCGTAGCGGGTACGAGCAGTACTTC. Protein: CASRDRSGYEQYF.

This clonotype showed up many times. V is TRBV6-5 and J is TRBJ2-2; D not certain. This CDR3 has 15 amino acids. V was pared by 0 bases and J by 4 bases, with 9 bases between. Germline lookup yields CDR1 MNHEY and CDR2 SVGAGI. The CDR3: CASSYSTLRTGELFF. In nucleotides, the CDR3 is TGTGCCAGCAGTTACTCTACTCTACGCACCGGGGAGCTGTTTTTT.

The V and J genes are TRBV28 and TRBJ2-5, with TRBD2 matching over 12 bases. Germline trimming cut 1 base from V and 2 bases from J; bases unmatched to any gene: 8. CDR3 length: 18 residues. CDR1 is MDHEN and CDR2 is SYDVKM in the germline V gene. The CDR3 DNA is TGTGCCAGCAGTTTATTCTCTAGCGGGAGGGCCGTTCAAGAGACCCAGTACTTC. Translation: CASSLFSSGRAVQETQYF.

The V and J genes are TRBV29-1 and TRBJ2-1, with D tentatively TRBD2 (6 bases). The germline CDR1 and CDR2 sequences are SQVTM and ANQGSEA. V lost 7 bases to trimming and J lost 2 bases, with 12 bases between them. The CDR3 has 13 amino acids. CDR3: CSAGWGAYNEQFF. The CDR3, as DNA: TGCAGCGCCGGGTGGGGGGCCTACAATGAGCAGTTCTTC.

Ten or more counts support this clonotype. The J gene is TRBJ1-5, the V gene TRBV10-3, with 10 bases matching TRBD1. V gave up 6 bases and J gave up 3 bases; unmatched junction bases: 5. The V gene's germline CDR1 is ENHRY and CDR2 SYGVKD. The CDR3 is made up of 15 amino acids. CDR3: CAISPGQGNNQPQHF. As DNA, the CDR3 is TGTGCCATCAGCCCGGGACAGGGGAACAATCAGCCCCAGCATTTT.

The rearrangement uses TRBV9 and TRBJ2-3; no reliable D call. V dropped 4 bases and J dropped 0 bases, with 12 bases sitting between them. The CDR3 extends over 15 amino acids. Germline V gene sequence: CDR1 SGDLS, CDR2 YYNGEE. This chain's CDR3 is CASSSEAYSTDTQYF. As DNA, the CDR3 is TGTGCCAGCAGCTCTGAGGCGTATAGCACAGATACGCAGTATTTT.

Ten or more counts support this clonotype. V is TRBV7-2 and J is TRBJ2-2, with 7 bases identical to TRBD1. J lost 8 bases, V lost 5 bases, and 5 bases had no gene match. The CDR3 totals 13 residues. Germline CDR1 SGHTA, CDR2 FQGNSA. Written as DNA, the CDR3 is TGTGCCAGCAGCCGCAACAGGGGTGGGGAGCTGTTTTTT. Translating it yields CASSRNRGGELFF.

CDR3 nucleotide sequence: TGCAGCGTGGGGGACGCGGACCAGCCCCAGCATTTT. Amino acid sequence: CSVGDADQPQHF. This chain connects TRBV29-1 to TRBJ1-5; maybe TRBD1 (5 bases). Per germline, CDR1 SQVTM and CDR2 ANQGSEA. The V end lost 6 bases, the J end lost 7 bases, and 13 bases lay between the germline ends. This CDR3 region has 12 residues.

The chain has TRBV11-2 and TRBJ2-1; a weak D match, TRBD1 (6 bases). The germline gives CDR1 SGHAT, CDR2 FQNNGV. Trimming removed 1 base from V and 2 bases from J, with 12 bases in between. CDR3 length: 16 residues. The CDR3 coding sequence is TGTGCCAGCAGCTTAGCTCTGGACAGTACCTACAATGAGCAGTTCTTC. Its protein is CASSLALDSTYNEQFF.

The chain combines TRBV20-1 with TRBJ2-3, with 7 positions matching TRBD1. The CDR3 totals 15 residues. J gave up 2 bases and V 5 bases, and 10 bases lay outside the gene matches. Germline V gene sequence: CDR1 DFQATT, CDR2 SNEGSKA (reference sequence). The CDR3 nucleotides read TGCAGTGCTGGAAGACCGGGACAGAACACAGATACGCAGTATTTT. Protein sequence: CSAGRPGQNTDTQYF.

The chain joins TRBV27 to TRBJ1-1; D not certain. Germline lookup yields CDR1 MNHEY and CDR2 SMNVEV (reference sequence). Trimming cost V 4 bases and J 6 bases, with 9 bases left between them. This CDR3 is 12 amino acids long. The CDR3 nucleotides read TGTGCCAGCAGTTCGGGTAGGGCTGAAGCTTTCTTT. Its translation is CASSSGRAEAFF.

As concerns this clonotype: This sequence may be a read error, since a much larger clone differs from it by one base. The chain couples TRBV28 to TRBJ1-5, with D possibly being TRBD1 (6 bases). Per the germline V gene, CDR1 is MDHEN and CDR2 is SYDVKM. There are 16 residues in the CDR3. The CDR3 coding sequence is TGTGCCGGCAGGGGCTCGCGGGGCACCATACATCAGCCCCAGCATTTT. It specifies CAGRGSRGTIHQPQHF.

Details on this clonotype: A single base separates this from a much larger clone, so it may be a read error. This chain links TRBV7-8 with TRBJ1-3; D is unclear. The CDR3 sequence is 18 residues long. CDR1 and CDR2 (germline): SGHVS, FQNEAQ. The CDR3 loop reads CPSSWNPGRASSGNTIYF. In nucleotides, the CDR3 is TGTCCCAGCAGCTGGAACCCCGGGCGGGCTAGCTCTGGAAACACCATATATTTT.

A few counts support this clonotype. The chain links TRBV5-1 to TRBJ2-1; the match to TRBD1 covers 8 bases. Looked up from germline, CDR1 is SGHRS and CDR2 is YFSETQ. CDR3 size: 15 residues. The V gene end was trimmed by 4 bases and the J gene end by 2 bases; junction bases not matched to a gene: 5. CDR3: CASSGGTGPYNEQFF. CDR3 nucleotides: TGCGCCAGCAGCGGGGGGACAGGCCCCTACAATGAGCAGTTCTTC.

This clonotype was seen more than once but under ten times. V usage is TRBV29-1 and J usage is TRBJ2-3, with a tentative D call TRBD2 (5 bases). Germline V CDR1 and CDR2: SQVTM, ANQGSEA. The V end was cut by 4 bases, the J end by 5 bases, with 25 bases between. The CDR3 spans 17 residues. CDR3 protein: CSVGTGVSAARRDTQYF. The DNA of the CDR3 is TGCAGCGTTGGAACTGGGGTTTCAGCGGCTCGGAGAGATACGCAGTATTTT.

This clonotype was counted at least ten times. The chain joins TRBV16 to TRBJ1-5; no clear D. Deletions cut 7 bases from V and 2 bases from J, with 15 bases between. The CDR3 is made up of 15 amino acids. Per germline, CDR1 KGHSY and CDR2 FQNENV. CDR3 protein: CASKPRGKGNQPQHF. The CDR3 region has the DNA TGTGCCAGCAAACCTCGGGGAAAAGGCAATCAGCCCCAGCATTTT.

This clonotype was picked up a small number of times. This sequence joins TRBV6-1 and TRBJ1-2; a possible D gene is TRBD1 (5 bases). Germline V lookup: CDR1 MNHNS, CDR2 SASEGT. V dropped 5 bases and J dropped 7 bases, with 17 bases sitting between them. The CDR3 consists of 14 residues. The DNA of the CDR3 is TGTGCCAGCAGTCGGGACTCTTGGGTACTTGGCTACACCTTC. It codes for CASSRDSWVLGYTF.

This rearrangement joins TRBV6-1 to TRBJ2-3; no reliable D call. The length of the CDR3 is 14 residues. Trimming took off 6 bases at V and 0 bases at J, with 10 bases between the two ends. The germline CDR1 and CDR2 sequences are MNHNS and SASEGT. CDR3 in amino acids: CASRSQSSTDTQYF. In nucleotides, the CDR3 is TGTGCCAGCAGATCACAATCTAGCACAGATACGCAGTATTTT.

The chain uses TRBV7-9 and TRBJ2-7, with 12 bases lining up with TRBD1. The V gene's germline CDR1 is SEHNR and CDR2 FQNEAQ (reference sequence). The CDR3 consists of 17 residues. The J segment lost 2 bases and the V segment lost 3 bases, leaving 8 bases of the junction unmatched. For the CDR3, the DNA is TGTGCCAGCAGCTTGGGGACAGGGGGCTTCACGACCTACGAGCAGTACTTC. Protein product: CASSLGTGGFTTYEQYF.

This clonotype was seen a few times. This chain connects TRBV7-2 to TRBJ2-3; possible D gene TRBD1, 6 bases. The germline V gene has CDR1 SGHTA and CDR2 FQGNSA. The CDR3 sequence is 13 residues long. The V end was cut by 5 bases, the J end by 10 bases, with 16 bases between. The CDR3 sequence: CASSPSTTGAQYF. The CDR3 bases are TGTGCCAGCAGCCCCTCTACGACAGGTGCGCAGTATTTT.

The V gene is TRBV6-1, the J gene TRBJ2-2; TRBD1 matches at 7 bases. The ends lost 6 bases at V and 5 bases at J; junction bases unmatched: 12. This CDR3 is 16 amino acids long. CDR1 is MNHNS, CDR2 SASEGT, per germline. DNA for the CDR3: TGTGCCAGCAGCGGGACGGGACAGAGGATAACCGGGGAGCTGTTTTTT. This translates into CASSGTGQRITGELFF.

This chain links TRBV12-3 or TRBV12-4 with TRBJ1-1, with D maybe TRBD1 (5 bases). The ends were cut back, 4 bases at V and 1 base at J, with 10 bases in the middle. This CDR3 comprises 14 residues. The CDR3 loop reads CASSYGQGNTEAFF. The CDR3 DNA reads as TGTGCCAGCAGTTATGGGCAGGGGAACACTGAAGCTTTCTTT.

This clonotype was detected many times. The chain is built from TRBV3-1 and TRBJ2-7, with 8 nucleotides matching TRBD1. The V gene end was trimmed by 1 base and the J gene end by 7 bases; junction bases not matched to a gene: 6. The CDR3 sequence is 14 residues long. Germline assignment: CDR1 LGHDT and CDR2 YNNKEL (reference sequence). The CDR3 nucleotides read TGTGCCAGCAGCCAAGGACAGGGGTTGGGTGAGCAGTACTTC. It encodes CASSQGQGLGEQYF.

The J gene is TRBJ2-5, the V gene TRBV6-2 or TRBV6-3, with TRBD1 matching over 8 bases. The V gene end was trimmed by 10 bases and the J gene end by 5 bases; junction bases not matched to a gene: 15. Germline loops: CDR1 MNHEY, CDR2 SVGEGT. This CDR3 region has 15 residues. The CDR3 here is CATLGAGGALETQYF. The CDR3 DNA reads as TGTGCCACCCTCGGGGCAGGGGGCGCGTTGGAGACCCAGTACTTC.